These T cell receptor beta chains were read from a single sample in a study of CD8 T cells in Susac syndrome. TCRdb reprocessed the immunoSEQ multiplex PCR reads via MiXCR and lists one record per CDR3 protein. This sample has around 150,000 distinct CDR3 sequences, with 90% to 97% found just once. The sequencing input was CD4+ T cells from PBMCs. These receptors were taken from a human donor with Susac syndrome. Both conserved end residues are part of each CDR3. The order of the fields is clone size, V gene, J gene, CDR3 protein. Clone size is stated in some rows and not others, as once, few, many or a class when expanded.

clone size: once; V gene: TRBV10-3; J gene: TRBJ2-5; CDR3 protein: CAISEGGEETQYF
clone size: .; V gene: TRBV29-1; J gene: TRBJ2-3; CDR3 protein: CSVGGVWPDTQYF
clone size: .; V gene: TRBV5-1; J gene: TRBJ2-1; CDR3 protein: CASSDREGRFNEQFF
clone size: .; V gene: TRBV20-1; J gene: TRBJ1-2; CDR3 protein: CSASEQGNYGYTF
clone size: .; V gene: TRBV11-2; J gene: TRBJ2-3; CDR3 protein: CASSLGGRTDTQYF
clone size: once; V gene: TRBV9; J gene: TRBJ1-2; CDR3 protein: CASSVEGRGSYGYTF
clone size: once; V gene: TRBV29-1; J gene: TRBJ2-1; CDR3 protein: CSVPSQLARNEQFF
clone size: once; V gene: TRBV28; J gene: TRBJ2-1; CDR3 protein: CASSVSRGEQFF
clone size: .; V gene: TRBV14; J gene: TRBJ2-1; CDR3 protein: CASSVRTDYEQFF
clone size: .; V gene: TRBV18; J gene: TRBJ1-1; CDR3 protein: CASSPQGVNTEAFF
clone size: .; V gene: TRBV7-2; J gene: TRBJ2-2; CDR3 protein: CASSPGQMIGELFF
clone size: .; V gene: TRBV12-3/TRBV12-4; J gene: TRBJ1-1; CDR3 protein: CASSLAGRLGRAFF
clone size: .; V gene: TRBV3-1; J gene: TRBJ2-6; CDR3 protein: CASSPRTGFGSGANVLTF
clone size: .; V gene: TRBV2; J gene: TRBJ1-5; CDR3 protein: CASSEARGDQPQHF
clone size: .; V gene: TRBV2; J gene: TRBJ2-1; CDR3 protein: CASSSQGSPYNEQFF
clone size: .; V gene: TRBV4-1; J gene: TRBJ2-1; CDR3 protein: CASSQVQLAGEVNEQFF
clone size: .; V gene: TRBV5-1; J gene: TRBJ2-1; CDR3 protein: CASSLFGNAANEQFF
clone size: .; V gene: TRBV27; J gene: TRBJ2-3; CDR3 protein: CASSLEKYGTDTQYF
clone size: .; V gene: TRBV3-1; J gene: TRBJ2-2; CDR3 protein: CASSLQGSKLFF
clone size: .; V gene: TRBV20-1; J gene: TRBJ2-7; CDR3 protein: CSARAATGGYEQYF
clone size: .; V gene: TRBV5-1; J gene: TRBJ2-7; CDR3 protein: CASSSKRDRGHYEQYF
clone size: .; V gene: TRBV29-1; J gene: TRBJ2-4; CDR3 protein: CSVRRDKNIQYF
clone size: .; V gene: TRBV29-1; J gene: TRBJ2-3; CDR3 protein: CSVVSKHTDTQYF
clone size: .; V gene: TRBV9; J gene: TRBJ2-3; CDR3 protein: CASSVDTGHGDTQYF
clone size: .; V gene: TRBV7-2; J gene: TRBJ2-3; CDR3 protein: CASSSPRGGPIADTQYF
clone size: .; V gene: TRBV29-1; J gene: TRBJ1-2; CDR3 protein: CSVDLPGNYGYTF
clone size: .; V gene: TRBV20-1; J gene: TRBJ1-5; CDR3 protein: CSARDGSLFQPQHF
clone size: .; V gene: TRBV29-1; J gene: TRBJ2-2; CDR3 protein: CSVAPGGNTGELFF
clone size: .; V gene: TRBV15; J gene: TRBJ2-3; CDR3 protein: CAARGGGTDTQYF
clone size: .; V gene: TRBV6-5; J gene: TRBJ1-2; CDR3 protein: CASRRDREDGYTF
clone size: .; V gene: TRBV23-1; J gene: TRBJ2-2; CDR3 protein: CASSHRLAGPLELFF
clone size: .; V gene: TRBV11-3; J gene: TRBJ2-7; CDR3 protein: CASSYQPGQGSEQYF
clone size: .; V gene: TRBV4-2; J gene: TRBJ2-7; CDR3 protein: CASSQYQGPHEQYF
clone size: .; V gene: TRBV10-3; J gene: TRBJ2-5; CDR3 protein: CAISEQGRETQYF
clone size: .; V gene: TRBV4-1; J gene: TRBJ2-6; CDR3 protein: CASTKGGGDGANVLTF
clone size: .; V gene: TRBV20-1; J gene: TRBJ1-5; CDR3 protein: CSAAGGGNQPQHF
clone size: .; V gene: TRBV19; J gene: TRBJ2-1; CDR3 protein: CASSNSMTDYNEQFF
clone size: .; V gene: TRBV5-5; J gene: TRBJ2-1; CDR3 protein: CASSFGLAGIEQFF
clone size: .; V gene: TRBV19; J gene: TRBJ2-7; CDR3 protein: CASSTRPTYEQYF